A single sample is the source of the 21 T cell receptor beta chains below, sequenced in a study of T cell changes during pregnancy in multiple sclerosis. The table came from immunoSEQ multiplex PCR; TCRdb's copy has only in-frame clones and leaves some out. The sample lists some 100,000 clones, about 92% occurring once. This specimen was peripheral blood, taken in the second trimester of pregnancy. The receptors originated from a female donor with multiple sclerosis, enrolled in a pregnancy study.

This clone was seen only a few times. The rearrangement links TRBV18 to TRBJ1-2; 9 bases align to TRBD1. The CDR3 sequence is 12 residues long. The germline V gene has CDR1 KGHSH and CDR2 LQKENI. V lost 3 bases to trimming and J lost 10 bases; unmatched junction nucleotides: 3. The CDR3 sequence: CASSPGQGIYTF. The CDR3, as DNA: TGTGCCAGCTCACCGGGACAGGGAATCTACACCTTC. The variable domain in full, with the rest retrieved from reference TRBV18 and TRBJ1-2, is NAGVMQNPRHLVRRRGQEARLRCSPMKGHSHVYWYRQLPEEGLKFMVYLQKENIIDESGMPKERFSAEFPKEGPSILRIQQVVRGDSAAYFCASSPGQGIYTFGSGTRLTVV.

The rearrangement uses TRBV9 and TRBJ1-3, with a weak D call TRBD1 (5 bases). This CDR3 region has 17 residues. The V gene's germline CDR1 is SGDLS and CDR2 YYNGEE. Trimming took off 0 bases at V and 0 bases at J, with 13 bases between the two ends. CDR3 nucleotides: TGTGCCAGCAGCGTAGTAGGGGCGGGGGTCTCTGGAAACACCATATATTTT. Translated, it gives CASSVVGAGVSGNTIYF. The full variable domain, its missing parts supplied by reference TRBV9 and TRBJ1-3, is DSGVTQTPKHLITATGQRVTLRCSPRSGDLSVYWYQQSLDQGLQFLIQYYNGEERAKGNILERFSAQQFPDLHSELNLSSLELGDSALYFCASSVVGAGVSGNTIYFGEGSWLTVV.

The CDR3 DNA is TGTGCCAGCACTAAGTTGTTATCGAACACTGAAGCTTTCTTT. Translation: CASTKLLSNTEAFF. The V gene is TRBV28, the J gene TRBJ1-1; D remains ambiguous. Germline assignment: CDR1 MDHEN and CDR2 SYDVKM. The CDR3 totals 14 residues. Trimming pared 7 bases from V and 1 base from J, leaving 13 bases between.

The chain links TRBV19 to TRBJ2-7; 16 bases match TRBD2. Germline-derived CDR1 and CDR2 are LNHDA and SQIVND (reference sequence). V lost 2 bases and J lost 2; bases outside the gene matches: 6. The CDR3 runs to 18 residues. DNA of the CDR3: TGTGCCAGTAGTATACGAGGGACTAGCGGGGGGGCGACCTACGAGCAGTACTTC. Protein product: CASSIRGTSGGATYEQYF.

The CDR3 is CASSQIQSTDTQYF. The CDR3 DNA reads as TGTGCCAGCTCACAGATACAGAGCACAGATACGCAGTATTTT. The genes are TRBV18 and TRBJ2-3; D call uncertain. Trimming took off 4 bases at V and 0 bases at J, with 8 bases between the two ends. Germline CDR1 is KGHSH and CDR2 is LQKENI. The CDR3 consists of 14 residues. The entire variable domain, with the rest obtained from reference TRBV18 and TRBJ2-3, is as follows: NAGVMQNPRHLVRRRGQEARLRCSPMKGHSHVYWYRQLPEEGLKFMVYLQKENIIDESGMPKERFSAEFPKEGPSILRIQQVVRGDSAAYFCASSQIQSTDTQYFGPGTRLTVL.

The genes are TRBV2 and TRBJ2-7; D is possibly TRBD1 (6 bases). The CDR3 runs to 12 residues. The germline gives CDR1 SNHLY, CDR2 FYNNEI. Trimming cost V 6 bases and J 3 bases, with 9 bases left between them. CDR3 nucleotide sequence: TGTGCCAGCAGAAAGGACAGCTACGAGCAGTACTTC. As protein: CASRKDSYEQYF.

The CDR3 spells CASKRPSLEASSYEQYF. In nucleotides, the CDR3 is TGTGCCAGCAAGAGACCGTCGTTGGAGGCGAGTTCCTACGAGCAGTACTTC. The chain joins TRBV9 to TRBJ2-7; TRBD2 might be the D (5 bases). Trimming took off 6 bases at V and 1 base at J, with 23 bases between the two ends. This CDR3 spans 17 amino acids. Germline V lookup: CDR1 SGDLS, CDR2 YYNGEE.

V is TRBV7-6 and J is TRBJ2-6, with 13 nucleotides matching TRBD2. Germline CDR1 SGHVS, CDR2 FNYEAQ. CDR3 length: 17 residues. Germline trimming cut 5 bases from V and 3 bases from J; bases unmatched to any gene: 4. The CDR3 here is CASSGLAGAGGANVLTF. In nucleotides, the CDR3 is TGTGCCAGCAGCGGACTAGCGGGAGCTGGTGGGGCCAACGTCCTGACTTTC. The entire variable domain, with the rest obtained from reference TRBV7-6 and TRBJ2-6, is as follows: GAGVSQSPRYKVTKRGQDVALRCDPISGHVSLYWYRQALGQGPEFLTYFNYEAQQDKSGLPNDRFSAERPEGSISTLTIQRTEQRDSAMYRCASSGLAGAGGANVLTFGAGSRLTVL.

The gene calls are TRBV7-9 and TRBJ1-4; 8 positions agree with TRBD1. The CDR3 runs to 15 residues. Germline V lookup: CDR1 SEHNR, CDR2 FQNEAQ (reference sequence). With V trimmed by 6 bases and J by 3 bases, 6 bases remained unmatched. In DNA form, the CDR3 reads TGTGCCAGCAGTGGACAGGGTGGCGCTAATGAAAAACTGTTTTTT. It codes for CASSGQGGANEKLFF.

This chain joins TRBV5-4 and TRBJ2-3; 11 nucleotides agree with TRBD2. This CDR3 has 16 residues. Per the germline V gene, CDR1 is SGHNT and CDR2 is YYREEE (reference sequence). V shed 7 bases, J shed 5 bases, and the junction held 12 bases outside the gene matches. CDR3 sequence reads: CASARGTSGRLDTQYF. The CDR3 bases are TGTGCCAGCGCTAGAGGGACTAGCGGAAGATTAGATACGCAGTATTTT.

The chain joins TRBV28 to TRBJ2-7; 7 positions agree with TRBD1. The CDR3 extends over 13 amino acids. Germline V gives CDR1 MDHEN, CDR2 SYDVKM. V lost 6 bases and J lost 2; bases outside the gene matches: 4. CDR3 amino acids: CASRPGQTYEQYF. The CDR3 DNA sequence: TGTGCCAGCAGGCCGGGACAGACCTACGAGCAGTACTTC.

The V call is TRBV5-4, the J call TRBJ2-5, with 8 positions matching TRBD1. The germline V gene has CDR1 SGHNT and CDR2 YYREEE (reference sequence). The CDR3 length is 15 residues. Trimming removed 5 bases from V and 5 bases from J; junction bases left unmatched: 11. The DNA of the CDR3 is TGTGCCAGCAGAGATTCAGGGGGCGCGAGGGAGACCCAGTACTTC. It codes for CASRDSGGARETQYF.

The chain has TRBV9 and TRBJ2-7, with 9 bases matching TRBD1. Germline trimming cut 4 bases from V and 4 bases from J; bases unmatched to any gene: 6. The CDR3 covers 14 residues. The germline V gene has CDR1 SGDLS and CDR2 YYNGEE. CDR3 loop: CASSFGQGRYEQYF. CDR3 in DNA: TGTGCCAGCAGCTTCGGACAGGGGAGGTACGAGCAGTACTTC.

The V gene is TRBV10-3, the J gene TRBJ2-3; 7 bases line up with TRBD2. Losses at the gene ends were 8 bases for V and 2 bases for J; bases not matched to a gene: 4. The CDR3 totals 13 residues. Germline V gives CDR1 ENHRY, CDR2 SYGVKD. This chain's CDR3 is CAIGAGDTDTQYF. The CDR3 nucleotides are TGTGCCATCGGGGCGGGAGACACAGATACGCAGTATTTT.

This clone occurred once. The chain uses TRBV7-9 and TRBJ2-7; the D gene is possibly TRBD2 (6 bases). The CDR3 totals 12 residues. CDR1 is SEHNR and CDR2 is FQNEAQ in the germline V gene (reference sequence). V gave up 5 bases and J gave up 7 bases, with 12 bases separating them. This CDR3 reads CASSRRAGEQYF. CDR3 nucleotide sequence: TGTGCCAGCAGCCGGAGGGCCGGGGAGCAGTACTTC.

The genes are TRBV2 and TRBJ2-1; TRBD1 is a possible D gene (6 bases). V was pared by 5 bases and J by 4 bases, with 9 bases between. This CDR3 contains 13 residues. The germline V gene encodes CDR1 SNHLY and CDR2 FYNNEI. The CDR3 spells CASSLQGYNEQFF. CDR3 nucleotides: TGTGCCAGCAGTCTACAGGGTTACAATGAGCAGTTCTTC. The full variable domain, rest sourced from reference TRBV2 and TRBJ2-1, is EPEVTQTPSHQVTQMGQEVILRCVPISNHLYFYWYRQILGQKVEFLVSFYNNEISEKSEIFDDQFSVERPDGSNFTLKIRSTKLEDSAMYFCASSLQGYNEQFFGPGTRLTVL.

The genes are TRBV30 and TRBJ1-1; D is perhaps TRBD1 (6 bases). CDR3 size: 15 residues. Trimming left V 2 bases short and J 3 bases short, with 16 bases between. In germline, CDR1 is GTSNPN, CDR2 SVGIG (reference sequence). The chain's CDR3 is CAWSTLGQGYTEAFF. CDR3 sequence (DNA): TGTGCCTGGAGTACCCTAGGGCAGGGGTACACTGAAGCTTTCTTT.

The chain carries TRBV5-1 and TRBJ1-2, with a weak D call TRBD1 (5 bases). The length of the CDR3 is 13 residues. The germline gives CDR1 SGHRS, CDR2 YFSETQ. V was cut by 1 base and J by 6 bases, with 10 bases left in between. The CDR3 nucleotides are TGCGCCAGCAGCTTGTGGGGGGTGGATGGCTACACCTTC. The encoded protein is CASSLWGVDGYTF.

This clone was seen a handful of times. The chain has TRBV27 and TRBJ1-1; 7 positions match TRBD1. This CDR3 spans 15 amino acids. The germline CDR1 and CDR2 sequences are MNHEY and SMNVEV (reference sequence). V gave up 5 bases and J gave up 4 bases; unmatched junction bases: 10. The CDR3 sequence: CASSLRTGVSTEAFF. In DNA, the CDR3 is TGTGCCAGCAGTCTCCGGACAGGTGTGAGCACTGAAGCTTTCTTT.

This clone occurred once. The chain joins TRBV15 to TRBJ1-6, with 8 positions matching TRBD1. Germline lookup yields CDR1 LNHNV and CDR2 YYDKDF (reference sequence). J was trimmed by 9 bases and V by 3 bases; bases with no gene match: 7. The CDR3 loop spans 15 amino acids. CDR3 DNA sequence: TGTGCCACCAGCAGTGGGACAGGATGGAGTTCACCCCTCCACTTT. It translates to CATSSGTGWSSPLHF.

The rearrangement joins TRBV2 to TRBJ1-1; D uncertain. CDR1 is SNHLY and CDR2 is FYNNEI in the germline V gene. The CDR3 extends over 14 amino acids. V shed 3 bases and J shed 6 bases, with 14 bases lying between them. The CDR3 here is CASSESRNTAEAFF. As DNA, the CDR3 is TGTGCCAGCAGTGAGTCAAGGAATACAGCTGAAGCTTTCTTT.